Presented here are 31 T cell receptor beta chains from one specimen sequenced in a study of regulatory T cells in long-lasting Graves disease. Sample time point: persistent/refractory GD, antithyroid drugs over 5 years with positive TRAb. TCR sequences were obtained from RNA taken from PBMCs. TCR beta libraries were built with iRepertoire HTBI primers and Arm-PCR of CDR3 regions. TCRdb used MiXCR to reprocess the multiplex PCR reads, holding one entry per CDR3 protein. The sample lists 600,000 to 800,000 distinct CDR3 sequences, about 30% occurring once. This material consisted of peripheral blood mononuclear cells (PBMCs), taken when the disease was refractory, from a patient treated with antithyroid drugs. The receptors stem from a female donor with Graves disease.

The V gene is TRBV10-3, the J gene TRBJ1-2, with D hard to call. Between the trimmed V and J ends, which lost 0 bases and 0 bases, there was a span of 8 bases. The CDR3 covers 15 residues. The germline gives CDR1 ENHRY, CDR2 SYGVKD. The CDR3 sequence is CAISESAGPNYGYTF. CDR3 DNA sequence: TGTGCCATCAGTGAGTCAGCAGGACCTAACTATGGCTACACCTTC.

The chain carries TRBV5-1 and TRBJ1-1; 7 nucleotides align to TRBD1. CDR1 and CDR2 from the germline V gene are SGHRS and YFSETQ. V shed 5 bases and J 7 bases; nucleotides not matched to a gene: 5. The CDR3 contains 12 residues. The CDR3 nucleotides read TGCGCCAGCAGTGGGACAGCTATTGAAGCTTTCTTT. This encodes CASSGTAIEAFF. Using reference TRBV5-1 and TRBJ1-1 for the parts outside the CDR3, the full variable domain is KAGVTQTPRYLIKTRGQQVTLSCSPISGHRSVSWYQQTPGQGLQFLFEYFSETQRNKGNFPGRFSGRQFSNSRSEMNVSTLELGDSALYLCASSGTAIEAFFGQGTRLTVV.

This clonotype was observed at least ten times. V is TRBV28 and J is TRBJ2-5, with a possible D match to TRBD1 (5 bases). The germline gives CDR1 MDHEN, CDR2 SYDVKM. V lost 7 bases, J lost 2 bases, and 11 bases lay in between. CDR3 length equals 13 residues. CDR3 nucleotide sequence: TGTGCCAGCACTAGACAGAATCAAGAGACCCAGTACTTC. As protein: CASTRQNQETQYF.

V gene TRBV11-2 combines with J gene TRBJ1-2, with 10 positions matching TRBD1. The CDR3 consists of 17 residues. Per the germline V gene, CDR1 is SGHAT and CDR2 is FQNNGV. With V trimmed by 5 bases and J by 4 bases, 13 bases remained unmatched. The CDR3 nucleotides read TGTGCCAGCAGCGGTGGGACAGGGGCCAAACGGGGCTATGGCTACACCTTC. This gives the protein CASSGGTGAKRGYGYTF.

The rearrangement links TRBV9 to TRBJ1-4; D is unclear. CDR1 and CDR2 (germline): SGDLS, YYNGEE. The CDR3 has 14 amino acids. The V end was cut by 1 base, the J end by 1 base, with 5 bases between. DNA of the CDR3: TGTGCCAGCAGCGTATCAAGAACTAATGAAAAACTGTTTTTT. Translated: CASSVSRTNEKLFF.

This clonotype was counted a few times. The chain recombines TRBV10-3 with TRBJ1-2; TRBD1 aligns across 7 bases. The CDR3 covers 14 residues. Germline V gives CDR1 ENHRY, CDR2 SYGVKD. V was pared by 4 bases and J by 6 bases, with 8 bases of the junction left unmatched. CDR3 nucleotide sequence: TGTGCCATCAGTGTAATGGACGGGACAGATGGCTACACCTTC. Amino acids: CAISVMDGTDGYTF.

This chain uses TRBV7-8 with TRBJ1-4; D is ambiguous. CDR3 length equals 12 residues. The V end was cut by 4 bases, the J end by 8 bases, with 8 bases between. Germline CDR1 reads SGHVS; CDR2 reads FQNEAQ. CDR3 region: CASSSLREKLFF. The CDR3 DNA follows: TGTGCCAGCAGCTCCTTAAGAGAAAAACTGTTTTTT.

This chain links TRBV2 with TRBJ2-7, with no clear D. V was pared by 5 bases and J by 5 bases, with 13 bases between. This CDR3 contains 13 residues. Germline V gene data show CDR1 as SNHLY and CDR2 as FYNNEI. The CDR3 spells CASSPPRPDEQYF. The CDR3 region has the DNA TGTGCCAGCAGTCCGCCTAGACCGGACGAGCAGTACTTC.

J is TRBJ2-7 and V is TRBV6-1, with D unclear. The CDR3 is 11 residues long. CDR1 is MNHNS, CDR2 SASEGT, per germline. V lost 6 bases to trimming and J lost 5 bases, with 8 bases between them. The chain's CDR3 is CASSRPHEQYF. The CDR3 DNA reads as TGTGCCAGCAGCCGTCCTCACGAGCAGTACTTC.

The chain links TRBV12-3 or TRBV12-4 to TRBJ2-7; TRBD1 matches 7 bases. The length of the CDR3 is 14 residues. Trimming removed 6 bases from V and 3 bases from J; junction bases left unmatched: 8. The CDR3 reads CASSPDRDVYEQYF. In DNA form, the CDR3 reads TGTGCCAGCAGCCCCGACAGGGACGTCTACGAGCAGTACTTC.

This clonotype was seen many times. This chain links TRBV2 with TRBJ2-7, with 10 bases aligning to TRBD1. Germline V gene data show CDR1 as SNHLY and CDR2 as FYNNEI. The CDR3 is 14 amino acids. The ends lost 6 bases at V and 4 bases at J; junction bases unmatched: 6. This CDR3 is CASRDGTGVYEQYF. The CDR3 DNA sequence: TGTGCCAGCAGGGACGGGACAGGGGTTTACGAGCAGTACTTC.

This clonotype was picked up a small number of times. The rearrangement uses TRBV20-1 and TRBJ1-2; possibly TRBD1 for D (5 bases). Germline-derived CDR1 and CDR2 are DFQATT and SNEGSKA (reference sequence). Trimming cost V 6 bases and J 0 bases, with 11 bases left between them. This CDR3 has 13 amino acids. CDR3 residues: CSAGPTANYGYTF. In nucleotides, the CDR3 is TGCAGTGCGGGGCCTACTGCTAACTATGGCTACACCTTC.

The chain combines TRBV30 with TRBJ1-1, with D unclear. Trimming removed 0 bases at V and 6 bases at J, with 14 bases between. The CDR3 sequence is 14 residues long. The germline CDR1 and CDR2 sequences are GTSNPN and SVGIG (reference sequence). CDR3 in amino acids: CAWSVLSTGAEAFF. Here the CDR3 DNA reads TGTGCCTGGAGTGTACTCAGTACGGGCGCTGAAGCTTTCTTT.

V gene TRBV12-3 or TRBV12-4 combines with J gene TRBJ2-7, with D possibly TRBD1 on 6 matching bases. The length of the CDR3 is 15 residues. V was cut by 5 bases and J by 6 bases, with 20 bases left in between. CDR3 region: CASSPVQGRDSEQYF. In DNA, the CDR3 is TGTGCCAGCAGTCCCGTTCAGGGGCGAGATTCCGAGCAGTACTTC.

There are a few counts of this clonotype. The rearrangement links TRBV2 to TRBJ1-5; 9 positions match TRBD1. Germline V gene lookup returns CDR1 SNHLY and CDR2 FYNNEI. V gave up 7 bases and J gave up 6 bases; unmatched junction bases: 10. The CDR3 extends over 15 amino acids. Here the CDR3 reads CASTGGTGYGQPQHF. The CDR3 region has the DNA TGTGCCAGCACCGGAGGGACAGGGTACGGTCAGCCCCAGCATTTT. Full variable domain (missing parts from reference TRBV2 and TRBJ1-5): EPEVTQTPSHQVTQMGQEVILRCVPISNHLYFYWYRQILGQKVEFLVSFYNNEISEKSEIFDDQFSVERPDGSNFTLKIRSTKLEDSAMYFCASTGGTGYGQPQHFGDGTRLSIL.

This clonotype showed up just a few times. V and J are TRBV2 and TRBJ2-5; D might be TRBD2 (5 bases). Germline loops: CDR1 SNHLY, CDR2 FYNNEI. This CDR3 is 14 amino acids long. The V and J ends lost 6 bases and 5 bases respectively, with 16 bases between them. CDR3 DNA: TGTGCCAGCAGCAAAGTCGGGGTGGGGGAGACCCAGTACTTC. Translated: CASSKVGVGETQYF.

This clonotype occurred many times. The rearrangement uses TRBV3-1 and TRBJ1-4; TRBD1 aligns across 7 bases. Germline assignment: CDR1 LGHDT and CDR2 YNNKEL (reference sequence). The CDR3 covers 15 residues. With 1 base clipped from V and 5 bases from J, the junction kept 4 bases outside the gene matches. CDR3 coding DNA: TGTGCCAGCAGCCAAGCTAAGGGGGCGAATGAAAAACTGTTTTTT. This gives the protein CASSQAKGANEKLFF.

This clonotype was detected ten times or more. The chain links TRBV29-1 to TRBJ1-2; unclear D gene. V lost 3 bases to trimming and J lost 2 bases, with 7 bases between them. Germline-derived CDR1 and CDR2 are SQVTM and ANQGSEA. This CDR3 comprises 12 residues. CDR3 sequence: CSVEGRNYGYTF. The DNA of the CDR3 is TGCAGCGTTGAGGGCAGGAACTATGGCTACACCTTC.

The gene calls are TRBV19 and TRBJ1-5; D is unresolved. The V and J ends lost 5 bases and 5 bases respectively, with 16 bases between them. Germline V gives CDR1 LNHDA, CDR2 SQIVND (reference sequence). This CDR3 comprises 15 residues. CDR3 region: CASSRSTTGYQPQHF. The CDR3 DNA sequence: TGTGCCAGTAGTCGGTCCACGACTGGTTATCAGCCCCAGCATTTT.

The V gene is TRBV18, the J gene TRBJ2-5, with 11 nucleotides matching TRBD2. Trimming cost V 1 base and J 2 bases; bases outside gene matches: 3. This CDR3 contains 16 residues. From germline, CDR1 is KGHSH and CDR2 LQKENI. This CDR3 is CASSPLGLAVQETQYF. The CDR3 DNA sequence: TGTGCCAGCTCACCACTGGGACTAGCGGTACAAGAGACCCAGTACTTC. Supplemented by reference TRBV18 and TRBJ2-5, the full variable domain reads NAGVMQNPRHLVRRRGQEARLRCSPMKGHSHVYWYRQLPEEGLKFMVYLQKENIIDESGMPKERFSAEFPKEGPSILRIQQVVRGDSAAYFCASSPLGLAVQETQYFGPGTRLLVL.

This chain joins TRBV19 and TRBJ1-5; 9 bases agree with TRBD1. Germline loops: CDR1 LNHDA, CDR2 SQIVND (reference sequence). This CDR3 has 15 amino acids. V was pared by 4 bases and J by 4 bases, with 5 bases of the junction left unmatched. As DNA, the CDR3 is TGTGCCAGTAGTACGGACAGGGGACTAAATCAGCCCCAGCATTTT. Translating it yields CASSTDRGLNQPQHF.

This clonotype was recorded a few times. CDR3 sequence reads: CASSGTGERYTEAFF. In DNA, the CDR3 is TGTGCCAGCAGTGGAACCGGTGAGAGGTACACTGAAGCTTTCTTT. This chain uses TRBV6-1 with TRBJ1-1; D is unresolved. In germline, CDR1 is MNHNS, CDR2 SASEGT. The CDR3 extends over 15 amino acids. Trimming took 4 bases from V and 3 from J, leaving 15 bases between them.

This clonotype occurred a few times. CDR3 DNA sequence: TGCAGTGCTGATCAACAGGTTTCCTATGGCTACACCTTC. Translating gives CSADQQVSYGYTF. The chain carries TRBV20-1 and TRBJ1-2, with D perhaps TRBD1 (5 bases). The CDR3 covers 13 residues. Germline-derived CDR1 and CDR2 are DFQATT and SNEGSKA (reference sequence). Deletions cut 5 bases from V and 4 bases from J, with 14 bases between.

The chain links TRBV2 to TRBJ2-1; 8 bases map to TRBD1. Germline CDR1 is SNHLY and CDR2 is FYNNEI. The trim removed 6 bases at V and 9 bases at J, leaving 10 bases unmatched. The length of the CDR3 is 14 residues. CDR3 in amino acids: CASSFLRGTGEQFF. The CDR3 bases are TGTGCCAGCAGCTTCCTAAGAGGGACAGGTGAGCAGTTCTTC.

The CDR3 nucleotides read TGCGCCAGCAGCTTGCGGCTCGGGGACGGCGCGACCTTC. Translating it yields CASSLRLGDGATF. The rearrangement uses TRBV5-1 and TRBJ1-2; D may be TRBD1 (5 bases). V lost 1 base and J 14 bases, leaving 18 bases between the germline ends. The CDR3 is made up of 13 amino acids. Germline values: CDR1 SGHRS, CDR2 YFSETQ.

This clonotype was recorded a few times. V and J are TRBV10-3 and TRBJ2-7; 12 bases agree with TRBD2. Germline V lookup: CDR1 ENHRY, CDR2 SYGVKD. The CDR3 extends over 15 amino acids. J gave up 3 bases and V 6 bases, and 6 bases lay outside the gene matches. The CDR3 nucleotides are TGTGCCATCAGAAGGACTAGCGGGACAAACTACGAGCAGTACTTC. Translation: CAIRRTSGTNYEQYF.

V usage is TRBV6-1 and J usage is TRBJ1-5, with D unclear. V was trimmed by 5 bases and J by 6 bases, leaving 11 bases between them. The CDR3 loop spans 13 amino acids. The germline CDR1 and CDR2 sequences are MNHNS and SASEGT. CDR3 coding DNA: TGTGCCAGCAGTAGCCATCTTTCTCAGCCCCAGCATTTT. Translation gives CASSSHLSQPQHF.

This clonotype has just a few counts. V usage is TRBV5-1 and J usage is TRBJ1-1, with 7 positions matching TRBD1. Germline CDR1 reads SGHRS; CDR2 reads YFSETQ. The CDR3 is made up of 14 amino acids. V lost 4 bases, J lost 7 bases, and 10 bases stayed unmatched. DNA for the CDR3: TGCGCCAGCAGCCCTAGACAGGGACGGTTTGAAGCTTTCTTT. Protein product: CASSPRQGRFEAFF.

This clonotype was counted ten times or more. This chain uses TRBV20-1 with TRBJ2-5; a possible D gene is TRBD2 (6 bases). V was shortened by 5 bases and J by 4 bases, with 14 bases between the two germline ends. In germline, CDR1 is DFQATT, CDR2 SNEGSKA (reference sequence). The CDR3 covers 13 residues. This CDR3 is CSAGHEGGETQYF. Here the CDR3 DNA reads TGCAGTGCTGGCCATGAGGGAGGAGAGACCCAGTACTTC.

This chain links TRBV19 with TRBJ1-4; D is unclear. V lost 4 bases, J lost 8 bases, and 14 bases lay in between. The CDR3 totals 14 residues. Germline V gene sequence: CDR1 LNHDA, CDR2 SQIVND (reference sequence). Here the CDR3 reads CASSRAERPEKLFF. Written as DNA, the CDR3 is TGTGCCAGTAGTAGGGCCGAAAGACCGGAAAAACTGTTTTTT. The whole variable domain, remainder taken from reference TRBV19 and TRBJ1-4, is DGGITQSPKYLFRKEGQNVTLSCEQNLNHDAMYWYRQDPGQGLRLIYYSQIVNDFQKGDIAEGYSVSREKKESFPLTVTSAQKNPTAFYLCASSRAERPEKLFFGSGTQLSVL.

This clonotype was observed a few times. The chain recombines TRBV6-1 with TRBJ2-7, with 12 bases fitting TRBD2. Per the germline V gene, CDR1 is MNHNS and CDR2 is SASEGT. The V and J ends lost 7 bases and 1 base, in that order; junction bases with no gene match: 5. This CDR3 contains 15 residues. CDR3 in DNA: TGTGCCAGCAAAAGACTAGCGGGAGAGTCCTACGAGCAGTACTTC. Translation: CASKRLAGESYEQYF.